One and the same sample provided the 24 T cell receptor beta chains below, sequenced in a study of blood T cells in healthy people across ages. Primers used in a second PCR of roughly 6 to 11 cycles were a sample-barcoded 5' primer and a J-beta primer mix. TCRdb reprocessed the 5' RACE reads via MiXCR and lists one record per CDR3 protein. Here the sample spans 700,000 to 900,000 distinct CDR3 sequences, around 24% being singletons. The data were also submitted as part of a second study, on T cells of mothers and their children.

The sequenced material came from blood. The receptors derive from a boy younger than 18 in good health.

This clonotype was detected only a few times. The rearrangement uses TRBV7-9 and TRBJ2-5; D uncertain. The germline V gene encodes CDR1 SEHNR and CDR2 FQNEAQ (reference sequence). This CDR3 spans 14 amino acids. V was cut by 3 bases and J by 5 bases, with 13 bases left in between. The CDR3 region is CASSFDTTRETQYF. CDR3 nucleotide sequence: TGTGCCAGCAGCTTTGACACAACCAGGGAGACCCAGTACTTC.

This chain links TRBV11-2 with TRBJ2-3; 11 bases match TRBD2. The CDR3 has 16 residues. CDR1 and CDR2 (germline): SGHAT, FQNNGV. The V and J ends lost 5 bases and 2 bases, in that order; junction bases with no gene match: 6. The CDR3 region has the DNA TGTGCCAGCAGCCCTAGCGGGGGGTTCTTCACAGATACGCAGTATTTT. Protein sequence: CASSPSGGFFTDTQYF.

This clonotype has at least ten counts. The genes are TRBV25-1 and TRBJ1-5; D is possibly TRBD1 (5 bases). Germline CDR1 and CDR2: MGHDK and SYGVNS. This CDR3 contains 12 residues. Deletions cut 6 bases from V and 4 bases from J, with 7 bases between. Here the CDR3 reads CASRGGNQPQHF. The CDR3 DNA reads as TGTGCCAGCAGGGGGGGGAATCAGCCCCAGCATTTT.

On this clonotype: The junction and the germline gene differ at one end; a read error may be behind it. The J gene is TRBJ2-7, the V gene TRBV7-3; D perhaps matches TRBD2 (5 bases). The CDR3 is 13 residues long. Germline-derived CDR1 and CDR2 are SGHTA and FQGTGA. The CDR3 reads CASSQELRAEQYF. The CDR3 DNA is TGCGCCAGCAGCCAAGAACTGCGGGCTGAGCAGTACTTC.

The chain recombines TRBV18 with TRBJ2-5; D may correspond to TRBD1 or TRBD2 (5 bases each). The DNA end is more similar to TRBJ2-7, so the J call may be wrong. This CDR3 comprises 17 residues. CDR1 and CDR2 from the germline V gene are KGHSH and LQKENI. DNA of the CDR3: TGTGCCAGCTCACCTGGCACCGGGACCGGAATTAATCACGAGCAGTACTTC. The encoded protein is CASSPGTGTGINHEQYF.

The chain uses TRBV25-1 and TRBJ1-2; unclear D gene. Germline CDR1 reads MGHDK; CDR2 reads SYGVNS. V was trimmed by 4 bases and J by 8 bases, leaving 11 bases between them. The CDR3 is 12 residues long. The CDR3 sequence: CASSGGRDGYTF. In DNA form, the CDR3 reads TGTGCCAGCAGTGGTGGGAGAGACGGCTACACCTTC.

This clonotype was detected only a few times. This chain connects TRBV6-1 to TRBJ1-2; no reliable D call. Deletions cut 7 bases from V and 7 bases from J, with 10 bases between. The CDR3 runs 11 residues. CDR1 is MNHNS, CDR2 SASEGT, per germline. The CDR3 region has the DNA TGTGCCAGCAACTGGTTGCGTGGCTACACCTTC. Encoded protein: CASNWLRGYTF.

In DNA form, the CDR3 reads TGTGCCATCAGTGACGGACCACGGAGCACAGATACGCAGTATTTT. This translates into CAISDGPRSTDTQYF. The rearrangement links TRBV10-3 to TRBJ2-3; D unresolved. Germline V gives CDR1 ENHRY, CDR2 SYGVKD. Trimming shortened V by 3 bases and J by 0 bases, and 10 bases separated the two germline ends. The CDR3 has 15 amino acids.

This clonotype has more than one count but fewer than ten. This chain uses TRBV29-1 with TRBJ1-2; D is possibly TRBD1 (5 bases). In germline, CDR1 is SQVTM, CDR2 ANQGSEA. V lost 0 bases and J 6 bases, leaving 11 bases between the germline ends. CDR3 length: 13 residues. CDR3 protein: CSVEDQGGDGYTF. The CDR3 DNA reads TGCAGCGTTGAAGATCAGGGAGGAGATGGCTACACCTTC. Looking up the rest from reference TRBV29-1 and TRBJ1-2 gives the full variable domain: SAVISQKPSRDICQRGTSLTIQCQVDSQVTMMFWYRQQPGQSLTLIATANQGSEATYESGFVIDKFPISRPNLTFSTLTVSNMSPEDSSIYLCSVEDQGGDGYTFGSGTRLTVV.

The rearrangement links TRBV20-1 to TRBJ2-1, with TRBD2 matching 7 bases. CDR3 length: 14 amino acids. The germline V gene encodes CDR1 DFQATT and CDR2 SNEGSKA (reference sequence). V lost 5 bases to trimming and J lost 7 bases; unmatched junction nucleotides: 11. CDR3 amino acids: CSAVAKDGRNEQFF. CDR3 nucleotide sequence: TGCAGTGCTGTCGCCAAGGACGGGAGGAATGAGCAGTTCTTC.

The genes are TRBV6-6 and TRBJ2-3; D possibly corresponds to TRBD2 (7 bases). The CDR3 sequence is 15 residues long. CDR1 is MNHNY and CDR2 is SVGAGI in the germline V gene (reference sequence). Trimming removed 6 bases at V and 3 bases at J, with 16 bases between. DNA for the CDR3: TGTGCCAGCAGCAGATACAGGGAGGGGACAGATACGCAGTATTTT. It codes for CASSRYREGTDTQYF.

A few counts support this clonotype. The CDR3 is CASSRSLTGGSNEQFF. CDR3 in DNA: TGCGCCAGCAGCCGATCCTTGACAGGGGGCTCGAATGAGCAGTTCTTC. The gene calls are TRBV4-1 and TRBJ2-1; 10 nucleotides line up with TRBD1. This CDR3 contains 16 residues. The V gene's germline CDR1 is MGHRA and CDR2 YSYEKL. V trimming: 4 bases; J trimming: 7 bases; junction bases outside the gene matches: 10.

CDR3 in amino acids: CASRSPARGFYGYTF. The CDR3 DNA reads as TGTGCCAGCAGATCTCCGGCCCGCGGATTTTATGGCTACACCTTC. The gene calls are TRBV6-5 and TRBJ1-2; D call uncertain. Germline lookup yields CDR1 MNHEY and CDR2 SVGAGI. Trimming removed 6 bases from V and 5 bases from J, with 19 bases in between. This CDR3 is built from 15 residues.

V usage is TRBV15 and J usage is TRBJ2-7; D perhaps matches TRBD2 (5 bases). Germline V gives CDR1 LNHNV, CDR2 YYDKDF (reference sequence). The CDR3 contains 14 residues. Trimming left V 3 bases short and J 6 bases short, with 15 bases between. CDR3 region: CATSSGVLRSEQYF. The CDR3 DNA reads as TGTGCCACCAGCAGCGGGGTTTTGAGGAGCGAGCAGTACTTC.

This clonotype was counted between two and nine times. The chain links TRBV29-1 to TRBJ2-7; 7 positions agree with TRBD1. V gave up 8 bases and J gave up 3 bases; unmatched junction bases: 22. The CDR3 has 17 amino acids. CDR1 and CDR2 from the germline V gene are SQVTM and ANQGSEA. The CDR3 DNA reads as TGCAGCTCAAATAGGGGGCTGAACTCAGCATGGGACTACGAGCAGTACTTC. It encodes CSSNRGLNSAWDYEQYF.

The rearrangement uses TRBV9 and TRBJ1-1; D perhaps matches TRBD1 (6 bases). Per germline, CDR1 SGDLS and CDR2 YYNGEE. The CDR3 has 14 residues. Trimming removed 7 bases at V and 1 base at J, with 14 bases between. The CDR3 here is CASSQGPPNTEAFF. As DNA, the CDR3 is TGTGCCAGCTCGCAGGGGCCACCGAACACTGAAGCTTTCTTT.

Concerning this clonotype itself: This likely comes from a read error, as the CDR3 has no conserved phenylalanine or tryptophan at its end. The chain carries TRBV4-1 and TRBJ1-3; perhaps TRBD1 as D (5 bases). Germline lookup yields CDR1 MGHRA and CDR2 YSYEKL. The CDR3 has 16 amino acids. Trimming cost V 4 bases and J 0 bases, with 13 bases left between them. In nucleotides, the CDR3 is TGCGCCAGCAGCCCGCGGGACCAATACTCTGGAAACACCATATATCTT. This translates into CASSPRDQYSGNTIYL.

The V call is TRBV7-9, the J call TRBJ1-1, with D possibly TRBD1 on 6 matching bases. This CDR3 is 14 amino acids long. Germline CDR1 is SEHNR and CDR2 is FQNEAQ (reference sequence). V lost 2 bases and J 4 bases, leaving 11 bases between the germline ends. The DNA for the CDR3 is TGTGCCAGCAGCTTACAACAGGGAGGCACTGAAGCTTTCTTT. It specifies CASSLQQGGTEAFF.

This clonotype has only a few counts. The chain is built from TRBV28 and TRBJ1-3; D is ambiguous. This CDR3 has 12 amino acids. V was shortened by 6 bases and J by 3 bases, with 6 bases between the two germline ends. Germline CDR1 is MDHEN and CDR2 is SYDVKM. CDR3 coding DNA: TGTGCCAGCAGCAGAGTTGGAAACACCATATATTTT. It codes for CASSRVGNTIYF.

This rearrangement joins TRBV6-5 to TRBJ1-2; no clear D gene. Germline assignment: CDR1 MNHEY and CDR2 SVGAGI. The CDR3 has 15 amino acids. The V end lost 8 bases, the J end lost 4 bases, and 20 bases lay between the germline ends. CDR3 nucleotides: TGTGCCAGCTCTTTTAATCCCGAGCAGGTCTATGGCTACACCTTC. It is translated as CASSFNPEQVYGYTF.

V is TRBV6-4 and J is TRBJ2-1; 9 bases map to TRBD2. This CDR3 has 16 residues. With 8 bases clipped from V and 4 bases from J, the junction kept 12 bases outside the gene matches. Germline V gene sequence: CDR1 MRHNA, CDR2 SNTAGT. CDR3 coding DNA: TGTGCCAGCCGTGCCTCTAGCGGGAATAATTACAATGAGCAGTTCTTC. The encoded protein is CASRASSGNNYNEQFF.

V is TRBV29-1 and J is TRBJ1-4; D gene unclear. Germline values: CDR1 SQVTM, CDR2 ANQGSEA. Trimming removed 5 bases from V and 8 bases from J, with 9 bases in between. The CDR3 is 11 amino acids. The CDR3: CSVLSGEKLFF. The CDR3 DNA reads as TGCAGCGTTTTGTCCGGGGAAAAACTGTTTTTT.

The sample holds one count of this clonotype. The J gene is TRBJ2-5, the V gene TRBV7-3, with D possibly being TRBD1 or TRBD2 (5 bases each). Looked up from germline, CDR1 is SGHTA and CDR2 is FQGTGA. Trimming took 2 bases from V and 0 from J, leaving 16 bases between them. The CDR3 has 17 residues. CDR3 residues: CASSLGGDSTYQETQYF. The CDR3 DNA follows: TGTGCCAGCAGCTTAGGAGGTGACAGTACTTACCAAGAGACCCAGTACTTC.

The gene calls are TRBV7-9 and TRBJ2-5; 8 nucleotides agree with TRBD1. The DNA end is a closer match to TRBJ2-1, so the J assignment may be wrong. Germline CDR1 reads SEHNR; CDR2 reads FQNEAQ (reference sequence). This CDR3 is 15 amino acids long. CDR3 protein: CASSVSGTGMGEQFF. The CDR3 nucleotides are TGTGCCAGCAGCGTCTCCGGGACAGGTATGGGTGAGCAGTTCTTC.